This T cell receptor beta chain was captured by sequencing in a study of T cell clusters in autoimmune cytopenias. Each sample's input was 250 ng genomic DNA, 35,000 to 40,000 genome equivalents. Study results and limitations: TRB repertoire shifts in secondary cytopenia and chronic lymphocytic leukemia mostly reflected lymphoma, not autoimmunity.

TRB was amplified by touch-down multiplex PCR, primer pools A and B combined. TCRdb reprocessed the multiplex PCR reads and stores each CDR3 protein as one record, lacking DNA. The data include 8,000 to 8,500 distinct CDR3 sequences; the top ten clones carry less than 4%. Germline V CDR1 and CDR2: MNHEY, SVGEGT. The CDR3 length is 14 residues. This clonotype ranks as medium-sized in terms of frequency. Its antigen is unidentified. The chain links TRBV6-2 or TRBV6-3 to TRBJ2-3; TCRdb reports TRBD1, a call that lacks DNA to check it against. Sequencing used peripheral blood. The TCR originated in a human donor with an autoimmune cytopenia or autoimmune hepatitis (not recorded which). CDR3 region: CASKGQGWTDTQYF.